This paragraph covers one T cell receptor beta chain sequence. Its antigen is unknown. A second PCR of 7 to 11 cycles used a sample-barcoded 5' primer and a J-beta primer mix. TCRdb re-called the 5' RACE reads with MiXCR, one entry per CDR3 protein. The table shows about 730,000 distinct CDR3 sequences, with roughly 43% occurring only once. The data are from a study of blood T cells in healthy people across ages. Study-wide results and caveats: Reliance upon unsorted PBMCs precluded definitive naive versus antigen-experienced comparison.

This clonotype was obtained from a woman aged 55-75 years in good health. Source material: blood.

In DNA, the CDR3 is TGTGCCAGCAGCCCGTTCCTCATGGGCGGGAGTATTCTCAATGAGCAGTTCTTC. Amino acids: CASSPFLMGGSILNEQFF. The chain recombines TRBV6-1 with TRBJ2-1, with 7 positions matching TRBD2. Trimming cost V 6 bases and J 6 bases; bases outside gene matches: 20. CDR1 is MNHNS and CDR2 is SASEGT in the germline V gene. This CDR3 contains 18 residues.